Below, one T cell receptor beta chain is given with its context. The antigen is undetermined. The study ran its PCR with 60 Vbeta and 13 Jbeta primers. Only in-frame clones appear in the TCRdb table, and some are missing; sequencing was by immunoSEQ multiplex PCR. This table holds nearly 110,000 clones, 82% found once. Germline V gene sequence: CDR1 SGHRS, CDR2 YFSETQ. The CDR3 is 11 amino acids. V was cut by 4 bases and J by 13 bases, with 12 bases left in between. This record comes from a study of cytomegalovirus exposure and HLA in healthy donors. The study's findings and limits: Follow-up analysis later connected one missense variant in DCLRE1C with trimming of TCR beta V- and J-genes.

This receptor was obtained from a man aged 45 to 65 in good health and CMV-seronegative. Sequenced material: PBMCs. The V gene is TRBV5-1, the J gene TRBJ2-1; tentative D call: TRBD1 (5 bases). As DNA, the CDR3 is TGCGCCAGCAGCCCAGACAGAGTTCAGTTCTTC. Translation gives CASSPDRVQFF.